The 23 T cell receptor beta chains given below trace back to one sample, sequenced in a study of blood T cell repertoires in COVID-19 (dated by TCRdb to between 2020 and 2021). Libraries were made using the immunoSEQ multiplex PCR assay. In its TCRdb copy, this immuneACCESS table keeps in-frame sequences only and misses some clones. Where compared with another copy, unresolved V genes explain less than half of these, and the others have no known cause. Present in this sample are roughly 250,000 clones, 88% of which were seen just once. Clones ranked in the top ten supply 2.1% of the sample. Material for sequencing was peripheral blood. The receptors here all came from a woman in her forties who had recovered from COVID-19.

The gene calls are TRBV7-2 and TRBJ2-3; D might be TRBD2 (5 bases). The CDR3 runs to 14 residues. The V gene lost 5 bases and the J gene lost 4 bases, with 13 bases spanning the gap. CDR1 SGHTA and CDR2 FQGNSA come from the germline V gene. Here the CDR3 DNA reads TGTGCCAGCAGCCCAAGGACTCTGCCAGATACGCAGTATTTT. As protein: CASSPRTLPDTQYF.

This chain connects TRBV2 to TRBJ2-3; 10 positions match TRBD2. The germline V gene encodes CDR1 SNHLY and CDR2 FYNNEI. The V segment lost 8 bases and the J segment 2 bases; nucleotides outside the gene matches: 4. This CDR3 spans 14 amino acids. CDR3 residues: CASVLAGDTDTQYF. The CDR3 DNA follows: TGTGCCAGCGTTCTAGCGGGGGACACAGATACGCAGTATTTT.

The chain recombines TRBV7-8 with TRBJ2-7; weak D call: TRBD2 (6 bases). V was trimmed by 0 bases and J by 7 bases, leaving 13 bases between them. The CDR3 is made up of 14 amino acids. Per the germline V gene, CDR1 is SGHVS and CDR2 is FQNEAQ. The CDR3 loop is CASSLAASGVEQYF. CDR3 DNA: TGTGCCAGCAGCTTAGCAGCATCGGGAGTGGAGCAGTACTTC.

This clone was recorded a few times. The chain joins TRBV20-1 to TRBJ2-4, with TRBD1 as a possible D gene (6 bases). CDR1 is DFQATT and CDR2 is SNEGSKA in the germline V gene (reference sequence). The CDR3 has 11 amino acids. Between the trimmed V and J ends, which lost 5 bases and 8 bases, there was a span of 10 bases. DNA of the CDR3: TGCAGTGCTTCAACAGGGTACATTCAGTACTTC. Protein product: CSASTGYIQYF.

The V call is TRBV10-2, the J call TRBJ2-3; D is ambiguous. Germline-derived CDR1 and CDR2 are WSHSY and SAAADI. V shed 8 bases and J shed 6 bases, with 9 bases lying between them. This CDR3 is 11 amino acids long. The CDR3, as DNA: TGCGCCAGCTCGAACTGGGATACGCAGTATTTT. Protein sequence: CASSNWDTQYF.

This chain joins TRBV7-2 and TRBJ2-7; 12 positions agree with TRBD2. V lost 5 bases to trimming and J lost 3 bases; unmatched junction nucleotides: 11. This CDR3 is built from 17 residues. Germline V gene data show CDR1 as SGHTA and CDR2 as FQGNSA. DNA of the CDR3: TGTGCCAGCAGCCTCGGACTAGCGGGGACTTCTAACTACGAGCAGTACTTC. Translating gives CASSLGLAGTSNYEQYF.

CDR3 DNA sequence: TGTGCCAGCAAAGCCTCTGGGGCCAACGTCCTGACTTTC. As protein: CASKASGANVLTF. This chain joins TRBV6-4 and TRBJ2-6, with no clear D. Trimming removed 7 bases at V and 0 bases at J, with 4 bases between. CDR1 MRHNA and CDR2 SNTAGT come from the germline V gene. CDR3 length: 13 amino acids.

The chain combines TRBV12-3 or TRBV12-4 with TRBJ1-2; D is undetermined. The CDR3 sequence is 13 residues long. The V gene lost 6 bases and the J gene lost 1 base, with 9 bases spanning the gap. CDR3 region: CASSLTINYGYTF. DNA for the CDR3: TGTGCCAGCAGCCTGACAATTAACTATGGCTACACCTTC.

V is TRBV4-1 and J is TRBJ1-1, with D possibly TRBD1 on 5 matching bases. CDR1 is MGHRA and CDR2 is YSYEKL in the germline V gene. Trimming pared 4 bases from V and 0 bases from J, leaving 9 bases between. The CDR3 length is 14 residues. The DNA for the CDR3 is TGCGCCAGCAGCCTCGTAGGGGTGAACACTGAAGCTTTCTTT. Its protein product is CASSLVGVNTEAFF.

This clone occurred once. V gene TRBV30 combines with J gene TRBJ1-4; D call uncertain. V lost 4 bases and J lost 10, with 13 bases in between. The CDR3 is made up of 12 amino acids. Germline CDR1 GTSNPN, CDR2 SVGIG (reference sequence). CDR3 in amino acids: CAWMQDDGKLFF. CDR3 nucleotides: TGTGCCTGGATGCAGGATGATGGAAAACTGTTTTTT.

The chain has TRBV28 and TRBJ2-3; 7 nucleotides align to TRBD1. Germline loops: CDR1 MDHEN, CDR2 SYDVKM. The CDR3 is made up of 12 amino acids. With V trimmed by 10 bases and J by 1 base, 2 bases remained unmatched. The DNA for the CDR3 is TGTGCCATCGGACAGGGCACAGATACGCAGTATTTT. It is translated as CAIGQGTDTQYF.

The chain combines TRBV28 with TRBJ2-5; the match to TRBD1 covers 9 bases. Looked up from germline, CDR1 is MDHEN and CDR2 is SYDVKM. The CDR3 has 15 amino acids. The V gene end was trimmed by 2 bases and the J gene end by 4 bases; junction bases not matched to a gene: 5. CDR3: CASSLRGTGRETQYF. The CDR3 bases are TGTGCCAGCAGTTTACGGGGGACAGGGCGAGAGACCCAGTACTTC.

The J gene is TRBJ2-7, the V gene TRBV14, with 8 bases fitting TRBD2. The CDR3 runs 16 residues. CDR1 and CDR2 from the germline V gene are SGHDN and FVKESK. V dropped 4 bases and J dropped 7; count of bases not matched to a gene: 15. For the CDR3, the DNA is TGTGCCAGCAGCCGGTTACCGGGACTAGTTTCGCCGGAGCAGTACTTC. Its translation is CASSRLPGLVSPEQYF. The variable domain in full, with the rest retrieved from reference TRBV14 and TRBJ2-7, is EAGVTQFPSHSVIEKGQTVTLRCDPISGHDNLYWYRRVMGKEIKFLLHFVKESKQDESGMPNNRFLAERTGGTYSTLKVQPAELEDSGVYFCASSRLPGLVSPEQYFGPGTRLTVT.

To note about this clone: The same CDR3 also results from other DNA sequences found in this sample. CDR3 loop: CASSPLVSSYNEQFF. For the CDR3, the DNA is TGTGCCAGCTCACCCTTGGTCAGCTCCTACAATGAGCAGTTCTTC. The chain carries TRBV18 and TRBJ2-1, with no clear D. Germline values: CDR1 KGHSH, CDR2 LQKENI. CDR3 length equals 15 residues. The ends were cut back, 3 bases at V and 0 bases at J, with 9 bases in the middle.

The chain couples TRBV27 to TRBJ2-7; 10 nucleotides agree with TRBD1. The CDR3 runs to 15 residues. V shed 6 bases, J shed 3 bases, and the junction held 8 bases outside the gene matches. The germline gives CDR1 MNHEY, CDR2 SMNVEV (reference sequence). The CDR3 loop is CASSVRQGAIYEQYF. In DNA, the CDR3 is TGTGCCAGCAGCGTGAGACAGGGGGCCATCTACGAGCAGTACTTC.

V usage is TRBV3-1 (or the pseudogene TRBV3-2) and J usage is TRBJ2-3; 8 bases map to TRBD2. J lost 6 bases, V lost 4 bases, and 9 bases had no gene match. The CDR3 has 15 residues. Germline V gene sequence: CDR1 LGHDT, CDR2 YNNKEL (reference sequence). CDR3 in amino acids: CASSLDASGGDTQYF. CDR3 DNA sequence: TGTGCCAGCAGCCTCGACGCGAGCGGGGGTGATACGCAGTATTTT.

The J gene is TRBJ2-1, the V gene TRBV14; D remains unclear. From germline, CDR1 is SGHDN and CDR2 FVKESK. This CDR3 region has 14 residues. V dropped 0 bases and J dropped 0 bases, with 3 bases sitting between them. DNA for the CDR3: TGTGCCAGCAGCCAAGACAGCTCCTACAATGAGCAGTTCTTC. Translated: CASSQDSSYNEQFF.

The chain joins TRBV27 to TRBJ2-1, with 9 nucleotides matching TRBD1. The CDR3 length is 14 residues. V dropped 3 bases and J dropped 5; count of bases not matched to a gene: 2. From germline, CDR1 is MNHEY and CDR2 SMNVEV (reference sequence). The CDR3 is CASSLTGGHNEQFF. DNA of the CDR3: TGTGCCAGCAGTTTGACAGGGGGGCACAATGAGCAGTTCTTC.

This clone occurred a few times. J is TRBJ2-3 and V is TRBV7-9; possible D gene TRBD2, 6 bases. CDR3 length equals 13 residues. V was pared by 8 bases and J by 2 bases, with 11 bases between. Germline V gives CDR1 SEHNR, CDR2 FQNEAQ (reference sequence). CDR3 amino acids: CASGDFLTDTQYF. The CDR3 bases are TGTGCCAGCGGGGACTTTCTCACAGATACGCAGTATTTT.

This CDR3 is CASTGQGLGASVGELFF. CDR3 sequence (DNA): TGTGCCAGCACCGGACAGGGATTGGGAGCATCCGTCGGGGAGCTGTTTTTT. The chain combines TRBV2 with TRBJ2-2, with 8 bases that match TRBD1. CDR3 length: 17 amino acids. CDR1 is SNHLY, CDR2 FYNNEI, per germline. Unmatched junction bases numbered 17, after V lost 7 bases and J lost 7 bases.

The J gene is TRBJ2-1, the V gene TRBV5-1, with TRBD2 identical over 12 bases. This CDR3 is 16 amino acids long. CDR1 and CDR2 (germline): SGHRS, YFSETQ. Trimming cost V 4 bases and J 3 bases; bases outside gene matches: 5. The CDR3: CASSVSLAGGYNEQFF. The CDR3 DNA follows: TGCGCCAGCAGCGTTTCACTAGCGGGGGGCTACAATGAGCAGTTCTTC.

The rearrangement joins TRBV28 to TRBJ1-2; D might be TRBD1 (5 bases). Germline values: CDR1 MDHEN, CDR2 SYDVKM. The ends were cut back, 7 bases at V and 1 base at J, with 16 bases in the middle. There are 15 residues in the CDR3. CDR3 nucleotide sequence: TGTGCCAGCACGATGAAGGCCAGGGTTAACTATGGCTACACCTTC. It specifies CASTMKARVNYGYTF.

This chain joins TRBV11-2 and TRBJ2-1; D remains unclear. Germline loops: CDR1 SGHAT, CDR2 FQNNGV. V gave up 1 base and J gave up 8 bases, with 15 bases separating them. The length of the CDR3 is 15 residues. The CDR3 nucleotides read TGTGCCAGCAGCTTAGGGAGCCAGTCTTATCATGAGCAGTTCTTC. It yields the protein CASSLGSQSYHEQFF.